This TCR beta chain is from a study of cytotoxic CD8 clonotypes in ibrutinib-treated CLL. Findings and limits, study-wide: Samples from sustained-remission and progressing patients were taken at different times.

Concerning this clone itself: Its antigen remains unidentified.

Sequencing was performed with immunoSEQ multiplex PCR; in TCRdb, only in-frame clones are kept and a portion is missing. In the table there are approximately 92,000 clones, 75% to 80% of which are singletons. The CDR3 runs 13 residues. V was trimmed by 8 bases and J by 4 bases, leaving 12 bases between them. From germline, CDR1 is GTSNPN and CDR2 SVGIG (reference sequence). The chain carries TRBV30 and TRBJ1-6; D is unresolved. The sample consisted of PBMCs, taken after 24 months of ibrutinib treatment. This receptor was identified in a human donor with chronic lymphocytic leukemia. The CDR3 bases are TGTGCCACCGCGGCAGCGTATAATTCACCCCTCCACTTT. This codes for CATAAAYNSPLHF.